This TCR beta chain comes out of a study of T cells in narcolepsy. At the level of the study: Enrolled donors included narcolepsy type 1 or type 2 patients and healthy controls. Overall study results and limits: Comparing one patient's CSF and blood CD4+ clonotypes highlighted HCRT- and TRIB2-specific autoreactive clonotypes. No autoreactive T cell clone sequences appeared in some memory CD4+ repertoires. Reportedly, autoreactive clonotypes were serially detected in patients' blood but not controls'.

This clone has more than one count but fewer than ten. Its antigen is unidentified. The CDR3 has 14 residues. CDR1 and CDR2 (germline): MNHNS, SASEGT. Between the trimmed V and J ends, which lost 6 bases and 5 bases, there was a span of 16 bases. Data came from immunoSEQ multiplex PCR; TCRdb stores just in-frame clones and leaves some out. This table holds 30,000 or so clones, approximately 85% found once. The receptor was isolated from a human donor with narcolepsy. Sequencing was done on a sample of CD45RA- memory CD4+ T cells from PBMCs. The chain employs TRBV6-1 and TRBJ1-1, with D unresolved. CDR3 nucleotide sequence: TGTGCCAGCAGACTTAAGGGTGGATGGACTGAAGCTTTCTTT. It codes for CASRLKGGWTEAFF.